One sample yielded the 7 T cell receptor beta chains listed below, sequenced in a study of CD4 T cell repertoires in COVID-19. Clones were sequenced by immunoSEQ multiplex PCR, and TCRdb holds only the in-frame ones, with some missing. Of about 75,000 clones listed, 83% were seen once; the top ten hold roughly 0.6%. The source material was CD4+ T cells from peripheral blood, sampled after recovery from COVID-19. These receptors came from a human donor who had COVID-19.

The V gene is TRBV2, the J gene TRBJ1-5; TRBD1 is a possible D gene (6 bases). The CDR3 has 15 residues. V lost 7 bases to trimming and J lost 1 base, with 14 bases between them. Germline CDR1 SNHLY, CDR2 FYNNEI. This CDR3 is CASNRVKGSNQPQHF. The CDR3 DNA sequence: TGTGCCAGCAACAGGGTGAAGGGAAGCAATCAGCCCCAGCATTTT.

The chain recombines TRBV18 with TRBJ2-7; D remains ambiguous. V was clipped by 1 base and J by 5 bases, with 9 bases between them. The CDR3 is 13 amino acids. Looked up from germline, CDR1 is KGHSH and CDR2 is LQKENI. The CDR3 loop is CASSPRIFDEQYF. The CDR3 region has the DNA TGTGCCAGCTCACCACGCATTTTCGACGAGCAGTACTTC. The full variable domain, completed using reference TRBV18 and TRBJ2-7, is NAGVMQNPRHLVRRRGQEARLRCSPMKGHSHVYWYRQLPEEGLKFMVYLQKENIIDESGMPKERFSAEFPKEGPSILRIQQVVRGDSAAYFCASSPRIFDEQYFGPGTRLTVT.

The chain carries TRBV28 and TRBJ1-5; no reliable D call. With 3 bases removed from V and 5 bases from J, the gap between germline ends came to 14 bases. Germline CDR1 is MDHEN and CDR2 is SYDVKM. The length of the CDR3 is 15 residues. In DNA, the CDR3 is TGTGCCAGCAGTTTTTTGTCGAGGGTAGATCAGCCCCAGCATTTT. Amino acids: CASSFLSRVDQPQHF.

The chain has TRBV29-1 and TRBJ1-5; no reliable D call. V shed 4 bases and J shed 3 bases, with 10 bases lying between them. The CDR3 loop spans 13 amino acids. The V gene's germline CDR1 is SQVTM and CDR2 ANQGSEA. CDR3 nucleotides: TGCAGCGTTGGGTGGGCGGTCAATCAGCCCCAGCATTTT. The encoded protein is CSVGWAVNQPQHF.

This clone turned up a few times. The chain uses TRBV19 and TRBJ1-1, with TRBD1 matching 8 bases. Trimming at V came to 6 bases and at J to 3 bases, leaving 6 bases not matched to a gene. This CDR3 has 14 residues. CDR1 LNHDA and CDR2 SQIVND come from the germline V gene (reference sequence). The chain's CDR3 is CASSSGQGYTEAFF. CDR3 DNA sequence: TGTGCCAGTAGCAGTGGACAGGGTTACACTGAAGCTTTCTTT.

The rearrangement joins TRBV9 to TRBJ2-3, with TRBD2 matching 15 bases. CDR1 and CDR2 (germline): SGDLS, YYNGEE. CDR3 length equals 16 residues. V lost 4 bases and J lost 4; bases outside the gene matches: 4. The chain's CDR3 is CASSTRTSGGADTQYF. The CDR3, as DNA: TGTGCCAGCAGCACCCGGACTAGCGGGGGGGCAGATACGCAGTATTTT.

The V and J genes are TRBV5-5 and TRBJ1-6; 7 nucleotides match TRBD1. This CDR3 is built from 15 residues. V lost 4 bases and J lost 7; bases outside the gene matches: 8. The germline V gene encodes CDR1 SGHKS and CDR2 YYEKEE (reference sequence). For the CDR3, the DNA is TGTGCCAGCAGCCTCGCTGGGACAGAAAATTCACCCCTCCACTTT. It codes for CASSLAGTENSPLHF.